The clone carrying this TCR beta chain has just a few counts. This sample stems from a study of blood T cell repertoires in COVID-19. Overall study: Sites in the United States, Italy and Spain provided acute and convalescent COVID-19 samples. PBMCs, B-cell-depleted T cells, or T cells provided the cDNA or gDNA that made up the material.

Authors' analysis steps: Reference gene primers were amplified, and this amplification served to estimate nucleated cell counts. Here immunoSEQ multiplex PCR was the method, and the copy in TCRdb shows in-frame clones only, minus some. The DNA was the basis for D and trimming; V, J and clone size are from that table. The sample lists 170,000 or so clones; about 86% were seen once. The CDR3 is made up of 15 amino acids. The junction had 10 bases not matched to a gene; V was cut back by 4 bases and J by 7 bases. Per germline, CDR1 SGHNT and CDR2 YYREEE (reference sequence). Sequencing was performed on peripheral blood. The clonotype originates from a man in his forties or fifties with active or convalescent COVID-19. J is TRBJ2-2 and V is TRBV5-4; TRBD2 matches at 7 bases. CDR3 amino acids: CASSRDSRGGGELFF. The CDR3 coding sequence is TGTGCCAGCAGCAGGGACTCCCGCGGGGGCGGGGAGCTGTTTTTT.